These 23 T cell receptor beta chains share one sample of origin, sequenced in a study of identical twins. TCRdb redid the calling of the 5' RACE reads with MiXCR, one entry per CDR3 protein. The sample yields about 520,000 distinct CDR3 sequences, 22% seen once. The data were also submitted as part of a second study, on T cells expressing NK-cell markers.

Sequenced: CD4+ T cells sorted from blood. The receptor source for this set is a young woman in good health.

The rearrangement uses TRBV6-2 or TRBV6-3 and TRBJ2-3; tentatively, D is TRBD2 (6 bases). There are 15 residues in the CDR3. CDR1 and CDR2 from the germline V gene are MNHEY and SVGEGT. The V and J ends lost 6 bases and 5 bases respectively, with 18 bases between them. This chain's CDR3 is CASRTAGRLGDTQYF. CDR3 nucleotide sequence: TGTGCCAGCAGGACGGCGGGACGACTAGGAGATACGCAGTATTTT.

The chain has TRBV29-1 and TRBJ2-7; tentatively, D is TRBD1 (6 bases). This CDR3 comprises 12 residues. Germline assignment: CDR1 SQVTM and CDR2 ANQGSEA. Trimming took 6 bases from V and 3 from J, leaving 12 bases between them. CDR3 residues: CSVRQQGYEQYF. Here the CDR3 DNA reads TGCAGCGTCCGGCAACAGGGCTACGAGCAGTACTTC.

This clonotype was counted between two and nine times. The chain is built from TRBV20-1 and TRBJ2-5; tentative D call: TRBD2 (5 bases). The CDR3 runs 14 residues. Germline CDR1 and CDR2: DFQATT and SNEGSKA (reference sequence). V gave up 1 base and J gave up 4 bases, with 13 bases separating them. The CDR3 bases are TGCAGTGCTAGAGGGGCTGAGGCGGGAGAGACCCAGTACTTC. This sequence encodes CSARGAEAGETQYF.

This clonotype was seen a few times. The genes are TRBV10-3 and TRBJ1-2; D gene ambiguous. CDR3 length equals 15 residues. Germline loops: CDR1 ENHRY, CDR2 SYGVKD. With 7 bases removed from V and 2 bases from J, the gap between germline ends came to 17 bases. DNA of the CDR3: TGTGCCATCAATTGGCCAGATGGGCAGAACTATGGCTACACCTTC. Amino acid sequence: CAINWPDGQNYGYTF.

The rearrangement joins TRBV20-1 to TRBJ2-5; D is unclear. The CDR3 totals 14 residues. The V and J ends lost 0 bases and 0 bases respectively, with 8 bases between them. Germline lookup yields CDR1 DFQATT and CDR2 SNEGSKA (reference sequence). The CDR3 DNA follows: TGCAGTGCTAGAGATGGGCGGTACCAAGAGACCCAGTACTTC. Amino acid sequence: CSARDGRYQETQYF.

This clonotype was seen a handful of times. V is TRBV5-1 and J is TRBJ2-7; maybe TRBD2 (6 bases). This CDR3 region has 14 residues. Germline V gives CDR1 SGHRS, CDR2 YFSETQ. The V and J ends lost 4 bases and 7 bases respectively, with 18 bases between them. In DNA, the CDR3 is TGCGCCAGCAGCACCGGGACGGGCGGGAATGAGCAGTACTTC. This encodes CASSTGTGGNEQYF.

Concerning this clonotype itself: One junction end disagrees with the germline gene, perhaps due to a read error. The CDR3 DNA follows: TGCAGTGCTACCATCATGGGGCAGACTAGCGGGAGAATGGGTGAGCAGTTTTTC. This sequence encodes CSATIMGQTSGRMGEQFF. The rearrangement links TRBV20-1 to TRBJ2-1, with TRBD2 identical over 12 bases. CDR3 length: 18 amino acids. Per the germline V gene, CDR1 is DFQATT and CDR2 is SNEGSKA (reference sequence).

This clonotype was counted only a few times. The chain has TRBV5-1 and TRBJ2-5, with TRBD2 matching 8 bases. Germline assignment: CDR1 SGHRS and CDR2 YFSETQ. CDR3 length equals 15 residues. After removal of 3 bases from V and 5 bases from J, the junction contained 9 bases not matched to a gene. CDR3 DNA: TGCGCCAGCAGCTCCGGGAGGGCCTCGGGGGAGACCCAGTACTTC. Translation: CASSSGRASGETQYF.

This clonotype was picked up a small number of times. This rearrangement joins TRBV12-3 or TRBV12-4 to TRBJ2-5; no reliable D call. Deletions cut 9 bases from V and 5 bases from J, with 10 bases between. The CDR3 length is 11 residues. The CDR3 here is CARKVPETQYF. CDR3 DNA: TGTGCCAGAAAGGTTCCGGAGACCCAGTACTTC.

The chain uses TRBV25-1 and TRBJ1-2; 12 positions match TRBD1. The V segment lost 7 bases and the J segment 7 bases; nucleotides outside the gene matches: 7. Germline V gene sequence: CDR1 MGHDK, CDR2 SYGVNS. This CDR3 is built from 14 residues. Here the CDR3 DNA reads TGTGCCAGCACGGGACAGGGGGCTTTGAGTGGCTACACCTTC. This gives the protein CASTGQGALSGYTF.

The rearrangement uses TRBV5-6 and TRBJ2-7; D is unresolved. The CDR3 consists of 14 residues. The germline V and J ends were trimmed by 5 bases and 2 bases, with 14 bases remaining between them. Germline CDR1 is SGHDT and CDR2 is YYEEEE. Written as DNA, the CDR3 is TGTGCCAGCAGTCACAGACGGACCACCTACGAGCAGTACTTC. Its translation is CASSHRRTTYEQYF.

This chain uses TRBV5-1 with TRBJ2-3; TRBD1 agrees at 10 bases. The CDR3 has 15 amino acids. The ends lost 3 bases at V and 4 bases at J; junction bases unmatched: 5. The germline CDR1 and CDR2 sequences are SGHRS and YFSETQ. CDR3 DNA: TGCGCCAGCAGCTGGGGGGACAGGGGCCCAGATACGCAGTATTTT. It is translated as CASSWGDRGPDTQYF.

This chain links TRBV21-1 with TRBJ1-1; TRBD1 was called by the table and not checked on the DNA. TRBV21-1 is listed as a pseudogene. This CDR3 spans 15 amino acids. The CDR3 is CASSKDDSRYFEAFF. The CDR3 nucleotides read TGTGCCAGCAGCAAAGACGACAGCCGATATTTCGAAGCTTTCTTT.

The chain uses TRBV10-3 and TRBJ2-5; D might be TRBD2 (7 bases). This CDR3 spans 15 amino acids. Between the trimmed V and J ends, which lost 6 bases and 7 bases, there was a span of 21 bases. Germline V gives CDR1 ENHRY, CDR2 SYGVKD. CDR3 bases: TGTGCCATCAGAGAGGCCTCGGGGGGCAAGGTGACCCAGTACTTC. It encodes CAIREASGGKVTQYF.

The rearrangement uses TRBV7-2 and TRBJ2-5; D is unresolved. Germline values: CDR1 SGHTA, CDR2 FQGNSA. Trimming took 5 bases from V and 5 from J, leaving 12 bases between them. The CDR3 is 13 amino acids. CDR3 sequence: CASSQSHRETQYF. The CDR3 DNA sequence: TGTGCCAGCAGCCAATCCCATAGGGAGACCCAGTACTTC.

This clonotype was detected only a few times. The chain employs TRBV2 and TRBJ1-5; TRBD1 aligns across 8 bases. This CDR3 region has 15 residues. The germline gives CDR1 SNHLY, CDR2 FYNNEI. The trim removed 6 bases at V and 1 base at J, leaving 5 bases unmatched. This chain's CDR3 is CASRADRESNQPQHF. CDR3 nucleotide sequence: TGTGCCAGCAGGGCGGACAGGGAAAGCAATCAGCCCCAGCATTTT.

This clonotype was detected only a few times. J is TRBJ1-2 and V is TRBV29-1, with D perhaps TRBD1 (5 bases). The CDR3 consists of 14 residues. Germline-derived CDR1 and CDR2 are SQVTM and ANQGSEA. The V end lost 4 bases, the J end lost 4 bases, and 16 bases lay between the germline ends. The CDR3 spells CSVGPRDAVYGYTF. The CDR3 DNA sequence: TGCAGCGTTGGCCCCCGGGACGCTGTCTATGGCTACACCTTC.

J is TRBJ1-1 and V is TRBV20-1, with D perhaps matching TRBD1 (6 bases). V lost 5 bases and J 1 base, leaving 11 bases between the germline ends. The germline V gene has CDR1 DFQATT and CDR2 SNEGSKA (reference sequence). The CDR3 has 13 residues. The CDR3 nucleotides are TGCAGTGCTGTAAAACAGGGGAACACTGAAGCTTTCTTT. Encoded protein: CSAVKQGNTEAFF.

CDR3 protein: CSVKAWDGYGYTF. The CDR3 coding sequence is TGCAGCGTTAAGGCGTGGGATGGGTATGGCTACACCTTC. The chain couples TRBV29-1 to TRBJ1-2; D gene ambiguous. This CDR3 has 13 residues. CDR1 and CDR2 (germline): SQVTM, ANQGSEA. V lost 5 bases to trimming and J lost 5 bases, with 15 bases between them.

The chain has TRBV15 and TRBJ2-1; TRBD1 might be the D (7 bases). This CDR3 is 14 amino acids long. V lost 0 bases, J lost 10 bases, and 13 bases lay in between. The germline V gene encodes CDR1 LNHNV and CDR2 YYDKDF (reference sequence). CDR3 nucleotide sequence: TGTGCCACCAGCAGAGACCGACAGGGAGGCGAGCAGTTCTTC. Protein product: CATSRDRQGGEQFF.

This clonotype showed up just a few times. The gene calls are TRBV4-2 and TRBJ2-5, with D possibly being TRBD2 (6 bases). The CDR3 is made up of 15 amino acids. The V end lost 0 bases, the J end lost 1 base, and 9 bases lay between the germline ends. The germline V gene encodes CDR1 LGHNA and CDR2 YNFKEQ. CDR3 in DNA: TGTGCCAGCAGCCAAGATTGGGGACTCCAAGAGACCCAGTACTTC. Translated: CASSQDWGLQETQYF.

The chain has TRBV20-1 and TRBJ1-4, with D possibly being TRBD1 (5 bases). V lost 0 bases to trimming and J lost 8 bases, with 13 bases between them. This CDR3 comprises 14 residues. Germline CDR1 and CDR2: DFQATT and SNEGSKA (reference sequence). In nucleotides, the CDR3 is TGCAGTGCTAGAGATTGGCAGGGAGAGGAAAAACTGTTTTTT. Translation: CSARDWQGEEKLFF.

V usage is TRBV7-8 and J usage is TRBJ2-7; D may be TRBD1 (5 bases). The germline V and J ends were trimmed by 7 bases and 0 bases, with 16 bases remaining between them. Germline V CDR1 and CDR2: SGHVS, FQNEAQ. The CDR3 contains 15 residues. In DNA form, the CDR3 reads TGTGCCAGCACCCTGTGGGGCCGAATCTCCTACGAGCAGTACTTC. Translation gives CASTLWGRISYEQYF.